These 18 T cell receptor beta chains were all obtained from the same sample, sequenced in a study of Tregs in tolerant kidney transplant recipients. Measured with immunoSEQ multiplex PCR; TCRdb has only the in-frame clones, and not every one. The profile shows some 60,000 clones, around 83% of them singletons. Sequenced: CD4+ T cells from blood. These receptors were obtained from a human donor in good health.

This clone was seen more than once but under ten times. This chain joins TRBV7-2 and TRBJ2-2; 8 positions match TRBD2. The ends lost 7 bases at V and 1 base at J; junction bases unmatched: 2. Germline V gives CDR1 SGHTA, CDR2 FQGNSA. The CDR3 contains 14 residues. This CDR3 is CASKAGGNTGELFF. The CDR3 DNA is TGTGCCAGCAAGGCGGGAGGGAACACCGGGGAGCTGTTTTTT.

The rearrangement links TRBV9 to TRBJ2-1, with D unclear. Looked up from germline, CDR1 is SGDLS and CDR2 is YYNGEE. CDR3 length: 12 amino acids. Deletions cut 2 bases from V and 9 bases from J, with 9 bases between. CDR3 region: CASSVEETEQFF. The CDR3 region has the DNA TGTGCCAGCAGCGTCGAGGAGACTGAGCAGTTCTTC.

CDR3 coding DNA: TGCGCCAGCAGCCAAGAACAGGGAGATACGCAGTATTTT. Its translation: CASSQEQGDTQYF. The chain combines TRBV4-3 with TRBJ2-3; weak D call: TRBD1 (6 bases). Trimming took 0 bases from V and 5 from J, leaving 6 bases between them. The CDR3 runs 13 residues. Germline assignment: CDR1 LGHNA and CDR2 YSLEER.

V and J are TRBV5-4 and TRBJ2-2; a possible D gene is TRBD1 (5 bases). Trimming left V 5 bases short and J 6 bases short, with 8 bases between. CDR1 and CDR2 from the germline V gene are SGHNT and YYREEE (reference sequence). The CDR3 spans 12 residues. This CDR3 is CASSQGPGELFF. The CDR3 region has the DNA TGTGCCAGCAGTCAGGGTCCCGGGGAGCTGTTTTTT.

The chain uses TRBV7-2 and TRBJ2-3; the D gene could be TRBD1 or TRBD2 (5 bases each). The CDR3 is 15 residues long. Trimming stripped 1 base from V and 2 bases from J, with 10 bases between. The germline V gene encodes CDR1 SGHTA and CDR2 FQGNSA. This CDR3 reads CASSLVGDPTDTQYF. Here the CDR3 DNA reads TGTGCCAGCAGCTTAGTCGGGGACCCCACAGATACGCAGTATTTT.

In this sample, this clone turned up a few times. The genes are TRBV27 and TRBJ2-3; D unclear. The V end was cut by 0 bases, the J end by 4 bases, with 11 bases between. The germline V gene encodes CDR1 MNHEY and CDR2 SMNVEV (reference sequence). There are 15 residues in the CDR3. Written as DNA, the CDR3 is TGTGCCAGCAGTTTATCGAGAGAAGTTTCAGATACGCAGTATTTT. It yields the protein CASSLSREVSDTQYF.

The chain carries TRBV18 and TRBJ1-3, with D maybe TRBD1 (5 bases). Germline V gene sequence: CDR1 KGHSH, CDR2 LQKENI. The CDR3 is 12 residues long. The V and J ends lost 6 bases and 4 bases respectively, with 7 bases between them. In DNA form, the CDR3 reads TGTGCCAGCTCTCGGGACGGAAACACCATATATTTT. Translating gives CASSRDGNTIYF.

The chain uses TRBV5-4 and TRBJ2-3; D tentatively fits TRBD1 or TRBD2 (6 bases each). The CDR3 loop spans 15 amino acids. Trimming shortened V by 6 bases and J by 3 bases, and 17 bases separated the two germline ends. In germline, CDR1 is SGHNT, CDR2 YYREEE (reference sequence). CDR3 in DNA: TGTGCCAGCACCCTGGAGGGCCAGGGGACAGATACGCAGTATTTT. Its translation: CASTLEGQGTDTQYF.

The CDR3 region has the DNA TGTGCCAGCAGCCAGGGTGCCTACTCTGGAAACACCATATATTTT. It encodes CASSQGAYSGNTIYF. This chain connects TRBV11-1 to TRBJ1-3; tentatively, D is TRBD1 (5 bases). The CDR3 totals 15 residues. V lost 5 bases to trimming and J lost 0 bases, with 11 bases between them. Germline V gene sequence: CDR1 SGHAT, CDR2 FQDESV (reference sequence).

The rearrangement links TRBV6-5 to TRBJ1-2; 10 bases match TRBD1. Germline lookup yields CDR1 MNHEY and CDR2 SVGAGI. The CDR3 contains 14 residues. The junction had 3 bases not matched to a gene; V was cut back by 6 bases and J by 2 bases. The CDR3 nucleotides read TGTGCCAGCAGCAGGACAGGGGGAAACTATGGCTACACCTTC. Protein product: CASSRTGGNYGYTF.

The genes are TRBV5-1 and TRBJ2-5; TRBD2 agrees at 9 bases. V was clipped by 0 bases and J by 1 base; unmatched bases: 4. Germline assignment: CDR1 SGHRS and CDR2 YFSETQ. The length of the CDR3 is 16 residues. The CDR3 sequence: CASSLVGSGSQETQYF. In DNA, the CDR3 is TGCGCCAGCAGCTTGGTGGGTAGCGGGAGCCAAGAGACCCAGTACTTC. The full variable domain, in which reference TRBV5-1 and TRBJ2-5 provide the parts outside the CDR3, is KAGVTQTPRYLIKTRGQQVTLSCSPISGHRSVSWYQQTPGQGLQFLFEYFSETQRNKGNFPGRFSGRQFSNSRSEMNVSTLELGDSALYLCASSLVGSGSQETQYFGPGTRLLVL.

The rearrangement uses TRBV6-5 and TRBJ1-1; D gene uncertain. This CDR3 has 16 residues. Germline V gives CDR1 MNHEY, CDR2 SVGAGI. V gave up 0 bases and J gave up 1 base, with 12 bases separating them. Here the CDR3 reads CASSYSAAGWNTEAFF. The CDR3 DNA sequence: TGTGCCAGCAGTTACTCGGCCGCGGGATGGAACACTGAAGCTTTCTTT.

This clone has a handful of counts. This chain joins TRBV11-3 and TRBJ2-5; TRBD1 matches at 11 bases. The ends lost 4 bases at V and 3 bases at J; junction bases unmatched: 7. Germline CDR1 reads SGHNT; CDR2 reads YENEEA. CDR3 length equals 16 residues. Here the CDR3 DNA reads TGTGCCAGCAGCTCCCCCCGGACAGGGGGCAAAGAGACCCAGTACTTC. It is translated as CASSSPRTGGKETQYF.

This chain links TRBV6-6 with TRBJ2-3; D is unresolved. This CDR3 is built from 15 residues. Trimming removed 2 bases at V and 2 bases at J, with 11 bases between. Germline CDR1 reads MNHNY; CDR2 reads SVGAGI (reference sequence). As DNA, the CDR3 is TGTGCCAGCAGTTACCGGTCCAGCCCCACAGATACGCAGTATTTT. It translates to CASSYRSSPTDTQYF.

This clone has only one observation. This chain's CDR3 is CASSLSWTGELFF. For the CDR3, the DNA is TGTGCCAGCAGCTTAAGTTGGACCGGGGAGCTGTTTTTT. The chain recombines TRBV7-6 with TRBJ2-2; D remains unclear. Per germline, CDR1 SGHVS and CDR2 FNYEAQ. The CDR3 has 13 residues. Trimming shortened V by 2 bases and J by 5 bases, and 6 bases separated the two germline ends.

A single count supports this clone. This chain connects TRBV11-3 to TRBJ2-5, with D possibly TRBD2 on 6 matching bases. V lost 5 bases and J 6 bases, leaving 19 bases between the germline ends. CDR1 SGHNT and CDR2 YENEEA come from the germline V gene. This CDR3 spans 15 amino acids. This CDR3 reads CASSPGEGRLKTQYF. The CDR3 DNA is TGTGCCAGCAGCCCGGGAGAGGGCAGGTTAAAGACCCAGTACTTC.

The genes are TRBV28 and TRBJ1-1; D not certain. This CDR3 comprises 14 residues. Germline V gives CDR1 MDHEN, CDR2 SYDVKM. Trimming shortened V by 6 bases and J by 5 bases, and 16 bases separated the two germline ends. CDR3 amino acids: CASSAALGWTEAFF. CDR3 DNA sequence: TGTGCCAGCAGCGCTGCGTTGGGGTGGACTGAAGCTTTCTTT.

This chain connects TRBV5-1 to TRBJ2-2; D not certain. Trimming pared 0 bases from V and 13 bases from J, leaving 16 bases between. The germline V gene encodes CDR1 SGHRS and CDR2 YFSETQ. This CDR3 spans 14 amino acids. Here the CDR3 DNA reads TGCGCCAGCAGCTTGGCCGTAGGCGTTCCTTGGCTGTTTTTT. As protein: CASSLAVGVPWLFF. The variable domain in full, with the rest retrieved from reference TRBV5-1 and TRBJ2-2, is KAGVTQTPRYLIKTRGQQVTLSCSPISGHRSVSWYQQTPGQGLQFLFEYFSETQRNKGNFPGRFSGRQFSNSRSEMNVSTLELGDSALYLCASSLAVGVPWLFFGEGSRLTVL.